This T cell receptor (beta chain) was identified during a study of cytomegalovirus exposure and HLA in healthy donors. With 60 Vbeta and 13 Jbeta primers, the PCR was carried out. The protocol was immunoSEQ multiplex PCR, while the TCRdb copy is restricted to in-frame clones and leaves out a portion. The table includes some 45,000 clones, 65% to 80% detected once. The CDR3 length is 15 residues. V lost 4 bases and J lost 1, with 12 bases in between. Germline-derived CDR1 and CDR2 are SGHRS and YFSETQ. The chain uses TRBV5-1 and TRBJ2-1; D uncertain. The source of this sequence is a man aged 25-40 years in good health and CMV-seronegative. Sequenced material: PBMCs. Here the CDR3 reads CASSLVQASYNEQFF. The DNA of the CDR3 is TGCGCCAGCAGCCTCGTCCAAGCTTCCTACAATGAGCAGTTCTTC.